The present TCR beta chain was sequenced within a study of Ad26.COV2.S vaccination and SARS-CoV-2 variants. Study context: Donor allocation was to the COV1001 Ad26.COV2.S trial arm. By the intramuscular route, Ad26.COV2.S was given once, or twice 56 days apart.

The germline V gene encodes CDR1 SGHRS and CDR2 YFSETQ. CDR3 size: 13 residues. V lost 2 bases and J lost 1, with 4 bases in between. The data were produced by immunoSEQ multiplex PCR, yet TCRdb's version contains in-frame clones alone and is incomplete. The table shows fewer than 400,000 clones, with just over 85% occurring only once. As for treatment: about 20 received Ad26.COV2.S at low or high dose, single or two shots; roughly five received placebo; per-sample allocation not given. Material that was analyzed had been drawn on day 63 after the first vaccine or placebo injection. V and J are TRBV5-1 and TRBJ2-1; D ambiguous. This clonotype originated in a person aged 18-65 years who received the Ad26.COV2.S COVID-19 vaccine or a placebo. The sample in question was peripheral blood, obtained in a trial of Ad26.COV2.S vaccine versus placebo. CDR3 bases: TGCGCCAGCAGCTTCGGATCCTACAATGAGCAGTTCTTC. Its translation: CASSFGSYNEQFF.